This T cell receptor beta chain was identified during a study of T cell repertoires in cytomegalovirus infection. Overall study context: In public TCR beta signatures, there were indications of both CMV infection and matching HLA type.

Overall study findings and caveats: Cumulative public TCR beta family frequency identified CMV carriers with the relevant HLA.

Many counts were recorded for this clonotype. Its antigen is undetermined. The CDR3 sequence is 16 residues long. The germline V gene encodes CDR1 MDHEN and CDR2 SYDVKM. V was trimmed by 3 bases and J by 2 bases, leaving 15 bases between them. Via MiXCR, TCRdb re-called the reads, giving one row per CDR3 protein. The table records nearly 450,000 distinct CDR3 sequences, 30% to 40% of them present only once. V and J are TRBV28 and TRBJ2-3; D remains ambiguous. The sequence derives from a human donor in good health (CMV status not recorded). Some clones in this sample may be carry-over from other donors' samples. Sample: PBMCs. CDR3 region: CASSFNGWPDTDTQYF. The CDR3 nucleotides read TGTGCCAGCAGTTTCAATGGTTGGCCAGACACAGATACGCAGTATTTT.